This T cell receptor beta chain was identified during a study of blood T cell repertoires in COVID-19. Across the study: COVID-19 samples collected from the United States, Italy and Spain covered acute and convalescent phases. The analysed material was cDNA or gDNA that came from T cells, B-cell-depleted T cells, or PBMCs.

This clone has only one observation. In Seattle, patients joined the study during active infection and were tracked longitudinally. Some clones are missing from TCRdb's copy, which holds only in-frame ones; the method was immunoSEQ multiplex PCR. Of 45,000 to 50,000 clones in the sample, about nine tenths were seen once. Material for sequencing was peripheral blood. This receptor was identified in a woman older than 75 with COVID-19, enrolled during active disease.

The CDR3 sequence is CASSRGTGEYYEQYF. The CDR3 DNA sequence: TGTGCCAGCAGTCGTGGGACAGGGGAGTACTACGAGCAGTACTTC. The chain couples TRBV6-5 to TRBJ2-7; 10 bases are shared with TRBD1. V shed 5 bases and J 3 bases; nucleotides not matched to a gene: 7. Germline lookup yields CDR1 MNHEY and CDR2 SVGAGI. The CDR3 has 15 amino acids.